Shown below are 27 T cell receptor beta chains from a single sample sequenced in a study of cytomegalovirus exposure and HLA in healthy donors (dated by TCRdb to 2016 to 2017). Libraries came from the immunoSEQ multiplex PCR assay. The multiplex PCR relied on a mix of 60 forward primers for TCR Vbeta segments and 13 reverse primers for TCR Jbeta segments. As stored in TCRdb, this immuneACCESS dataset retains in-frame rearrangements with V and J assigned. A fraction of the clones does not appear; measured against another copy, unresolved V genes explain less than half of the discrepancy, and the remainder lacks a known reason. For this sample there are 100,000 or so clones; about four fifths appear just once. Jointly, the top ten make up roughly 5.1% of the sample. Sequencing was performed on PBMCs. These receptors were obtained from a middle-aged man in good health and CMV-seropositive.

The J gene is TRBJ1-2, the V gene TRBV30; D ambiguous. CDR1 and CDR2 from the germline V gene are GTSNPN and SVGIG (reference sequence). Trimming pared 3 bases from V and 11 bases from J, leaving 19 bases between. The CDR3 is 13 residues long. The CDR3 coding sequence is TGTGCCTGGAGCTACCGGCCCAACTACCGGTACACCTTC. This sequence encodes CAWSYRPNYRYTF.

This clone was recorded a few times. The rearrangement uses TRBV19 and TRBJ1-5; D may be TRBD1 (6 bases). The CDR3 totals 16 residues. From germline, CDR1 is LNHDA and CDR2 SQIVND (reference sequence). Trimming shortened V by 9 bases and J by 0 bases, and 18 bases separated the two germline ends. This CDR3 reads CASETGQTYSNQPQHF. The CDR3 DNA is TGTGCCAGCGAAACAGGGCAAACCTATAGCAATCAGCCCCAGCATTTT.

The chain carries TRBV2 and TRBJ2-5, with a tentative D call TRBD2 (5 bases). Trimming removed 5 bases from V and 10 bases from J, with 11 bases in between. This CDR3 comprises 11 residues. Per the germline V gene, CDR1 is SNHLY and CDR2 is FYNNEI. The CDR3 spells CASSPLGVQYF. CDR3 DNA: TGTGCCAGCAGTCCCCTCGGGGTCCAGTACTTC.

This rearrangement joins TRBV11-2 to TRBJ1-1; D might be TRBD1 (6 bases). CDR3 length equals 14 residues. The V end was cut by 6 bases, the J end by 4 bases, with 15 bases between. The germline V gene encodes CDR1 SGHAT and CDR2 FQNNGV. CDR3 DNA sequence: TGTGCCAGCAGGCCGGCGGGGGCGTCCACTGAAGCTTTCTTT. Translating it yields CASRPAGASTEAFF.

This chain joins TRBV4-1 and TRBJ2-1; TRBD2 matches 10 bases. The CDR3 is 16 amino acids. The germline V gene has CDR1 MGHRA and CDR2 YSYEKL. Trimming cost V 0 bases and J 6 bases; bases outside gene matches: 5. CDR3 nucleotide sequence: TGCGCCAGCAGCCAAGATAACAGCGGGAGGGCCAATGAGCAGTTCTTC. This sequence encodes CASSQDNSGRANEQFF.

The rearrangement uses TRBV10-3 and TRBJ1-4; D uncertain. The CDR3 runs to 15 residues. Trimming shortened V by 3 bases and J by 4 bases, and 12 bases separated the two germline ends. Per the germline V gene, CDR1 is ENHRY and CDR2 is SYGVKD. CDR3 nucleotide sequence: TGTGCCATCAGTGATCCAAGAGCGAATAATGAAAAACTGTTTTTT. The encoded protein is CAISDPRANNEKLFF.

This sequence joins TRBV4-1 and TRBJ2-3; a weak D match, TRBD2 (6 bases). Trimming stripped 1 base from V and 4 bases from J, with 9 bases between. CDR1 and CDR2 (germline): MGHRA, YSYEKL. CDR3 length: 14 amino acids. Written as DNA, the CDR3 is TGCGCCAGCAGCCAAGCACTAGCAGCAGATACGCAGTATTTT. Translation: CASSQALAADTQYF.

The chain carries TRBV7-5 and TRBJ2-7; the table assigns TRBD1, which was not confirmed against the DNA. TRBV7-5 is described as a pseudogene. The CDR3 length is 20 residues. The CDR3 DNA is TGTGTCAGAAGGCTTAGTAGGGGGCACGGCACAGGGCACGTCGTCCACGAGCAGTACTTC. Translating gives CVRRLSRGHGTGHVVHEQYF.

This chain joins TRBV2 and TRBJ1-3; D is undetermined. With 8 bases removed from V and 3 bases from J, the gap between germline ends came to 5 bases. The CDR3 has 11 amino acids. Germline loops: CDR1 SNHLY, CDR2 FYNNEI. The CDR3 reads CASRSGNTIYF. For the CDR3, the DNA is TGTGCCAGCCGGAGTGGAAACACCATATATTTT.

The rearrangement uses TRBV5-1 and TRBJ2-1, with D possibly being TRBD2 (5 bases). Trimming shortened V by 0 bases and J by 4 bases, and 11 bases separated the two germline ends. The CDR3 contains 15 residues. Germline V gene lookup returns CDR1 SGHRS and CDR2 YFSETQ. CDR3 nucleotides: TGCGCCAGCAGCTTGGCCTCTGAGGGATACAATGAGCAGTTCTTC. This gives the protein CASSLASEGYNEQFF. The complete variable domain, with remaining parts taken from reference TRBV5-1 and TRBJ2-1, reads KAGVTQTPRYLIKTRGQQVTLSCSPISGHRSVSWYQQTPGQGLQFLFEYFSETQRNKGNFPGRFSGRQFSNSRSEMNVSTLELGDSALYLCASSLASEGYNEQFFGPGTRLTVL.

This chain connects TRBV5-4 to TRBJ2-3, with 7 bases lining up with TRBD2. With V trimmed by 4 bases and J by 4 bases, 15 bases remained unmatched. This CDR3 is 17 amino acids long. Germline CDR1 SGHNT, CDR2 YYREEE (reference sequence). The CDR3 nucleotides read TGTGCCAGCAGCATGGGTGCGGGGAGGGCAGGTCCAGATACGCAGTATTTT. It is translated as CASSMGAGRAGPDTQYF.

The chain joins TRBV7-8 to TRBJ1-5; D gene ambiguous. CDR3 size: 13 residues. In germline, CDR1 is SGHVS, CDR2 FQNEAQ. Between the trimmed V and J ends, which lost 1 base and 5 bases, there was a span of 6 bases. For the CDR3, the DNA is TGTGCCAGCAGCTTAGTCCCTGATCAGCCCCAGCATTTT. This translates into CASSLVPDQPQHF.

This clone was found a few times. This chain connects TRBV18 to TRBJ2-1; TRBD2 matches 13 bases. The trim removed 6 bases at V and 10 bases at J, leaving 9 bases unmatched. The germline V gene has CDR1 KGHSH and CDR2 LQKENI. This CDR3 spans 15 amino acids. The CDR3 is CASSPGLAGSGEQFF. CDR3 nucleotides: TGTGCCAGCTCTCCGGGACTAGCGGGATCCGGCGAGCAGTTCTTC.

This sequence joins TRBV6-5 and TRBJ2-3, with TRBD1 identical over 12 bases. Looked up from germline, CDR1 is MNHEY and CDR2 is SVGAGI. This CDR3 spans 15 amino acids. J lost 3 bases, V lost 7 bases, and 5 bases had no gene match. DNA of the CDR3: TGTGCCAGCACTGGGACAGGGGGCGGAACAGATACGCAGTATTTT. Translating gives CASTGTGGGTDTQYF.

This chain uses TRBV18 with TRBJ1-2; 12 positions match TRBD1. J lost 2 bases, V lost 2 bases, and 0 bases had no gene match. CDR3 length equals 15 residues. Germline V gene lookup returns CDR1 KGHSH and CDR2 LQKENI. The CDR3 nucleotides are TGTGCCAGCTCACCAGGGACAGGGGGCAACTATGGCTACACCTTC. Translation: CASSPGTGGNYGYTF.

The chain links TRBV6-1 to TRBJ1-2; the D gene is possibly TRBD1 (5 bases). CDR1 is MNHNS, CDR2 SASEGT, per germline. V was clipped by 2 bases and J by 7 bases, with 17 bases between them. The CDR3 runs 15 residues. The CDR3, as DNA: TGTGCCAGCAGTGAATCGGGGGGAGTAGTTGGTGGCTACACCTTC. This sequence encodes CASSESGGVVGGYTF.

The chain uses TRBV15 and TRBJ1-3; D is uncertain. Per germline, CDR1 LNHNV and CDR2 YYDKDF (reference sequence). CDR3 size: 14 residues. Trimming took off 8 bases at V and 8 bases at J, with 19 bases between the two ends. CDR3: CATRPSRTGDTIYF. The CDR3 DNA is TGTGCCACCCGCCCCAGTCGAACCGGGGACACCATATATTTT.

In the case of this clone: One end of the junction does not line up with germline, which may come from a read error. The V gene is TRBV6-6, the J gene TRBJ1-5; D unclear. The germline gives CDR1 MNHNY, CDR2 SVGAGI (reference sequence). The CDR3 runs to 13 residues. CDR3 amino acids: CAGSFLSNQPQHF. The CDR3 DNA is TGTGCCGGCAGTTTCCTTAGCAATCAGCCCCAGCATTTT.

The CDR3 loop is CASSLPRLGGGEQFF. CDR3 nucleotide sequence: TGTGCCAGCAGCCTCCCGCGGCTAGGGGGTGGTGAGCAGTTCTTC. V is TRBV5-4 and J is TRBJ2-1, with D possibly TRBD1 on 6 matching bases. The CDR3 runs 15 residues. Trimming removed 4 bases at V and 9 bases at J, with 20 bases between. Germline assignment: CDR1 SGHNT and CDR2 YYREEE (reference sequence).

The table lists this clone with a count of one. This chain uses TRBV7-9 with TRBJ1-4; D perhaps matches TRBD1 (5 bases). CDR1 SEHNR and CDR2 FQNEAQ come from the germline V gene (reference sequence). The CDR3 contains 17 residues. Trimming pared 2 bases from V and 8 bases from J, leaving 21 bases between. Here the CDR3 reads CASSLLAGHGVGEKLFF. As DNA, the CDR3 is TGTGCCAGCAGCTTATTAGCAGGGCATGGAGTAGGAGAAAAACTGTTTTTT.

In this sample, this clone turned up a few times. The genes are TRBV7-9 and TRBJ1-6, with TRBD1 matching 7 bases. The CDR3 extends over 16 amino acids. Germline loops: CDR1 SEHNR, CDR2 FQNEAQ (reference sequence). V shed 7 bases, J shed 5 bases, and the junction held 11 bases outside the gene matches. The CDR3, as DNA: TGTGCCAGCACCCAAGGGACAGCAATCCATAATTCACCCCTCCACTTT. Encoded protein: CASTQGTAIHNSPLHF.

The chain joins TRBV29-1 to TRBJ2-2; D call uncertain. Germline V lookup: CDR1 SQVTM, CDR2 ANQGSEA. V was clipped by 4 bases and J by 7 bases, with 13 bases between them. The CDR3 is 13 amino acids. CDR3 loop: CSVGLRSSGELFF. The CDR3 coding sequence is TGCAGCGTTGGCCTACGATCGAGCGGGGAGCTGTTTTTT.

The CDR3 DNA follows: TGTGCCAGCAGTTTAGGGGCGCCAGAGCAGTACTTC. It yields the protein CASSLGAPEQYF. J is TRBJ2-7 and V is TRBV28; a possible D gene is TRBD1 (5 bases). The germline gives CDR1 MDHEN, CDR2 SYDVKM. Trimming left V 2 bases short and J 7 bases short, with 9 bases between. This CDR3 has 12 residues.

This clone has only a few counts. The V call is TRBV6-4, the J call TRBJ2-7; 8 bases are shared with TRBD1. This CDR3 is built from 15 residues. Per the germline V gene, CDR1 is MRHNA and CDR2 is SNTAGT. The V segment lost 0 bases and the J segment 6 bases; nucleotides outside the gene matches: 7. The chain's CDR3 is CASSDSGAGGGEQYF. CDR3 nucleotide sequence: TGTGCCAGCAGTGACTCGGGGGCAGGGGGCGGCGAGCAGTACTTC.

V is TRBV7-8 and J is TRBJ2-1; 9 positions agree with TRBD2. This CDR3 has 14 residues. J lost 10 bases, V lost 1 base, and 5 bases had no gene match. Germline assignment: CDR1 SGHVS and CDR2 FQNEAQ. The CDR3 region is CASSLEGSGGEQFF. In DNA form, the CDR3 reads TGTGCCAGCAGCTTAGAGGGGAGCGGGGGGGAGCAGTTCTTC.

The V gene is TRBV28, the J gene TRBJ1-3, with 9 bases aligning to TRBD1. The CDR3 sequence is 17 residues long. Trimming took 5 bases from V and 0 from J; bases not matched to a gene: 8. Germline CDR1 reads MDHEN; CDR2 reads SYDVKM. CDR3 sequence (DNA): TGTGCCAGCAGTCTTACAGGGGGCGTACTCTCTGGAAACACCATATATTTT. Its translation is CASSLTGGVLSGNTIYF.

The chain employs TRBV25-1 and TRBJ1-5; D is unresolved. Germline CDR1 MGHDK, CDR2 SYGVNS. This CDR3 has 14 amino acids. Trimming removed 3 bases at V and 3 bases at J, with 9 bases between. CDR3 nucleotide sequence: TGTGCCAGCAGTGACCGGGAGCCCAATCAGCCCCAGCATTTT. Translating it yields CASSDREPNQPQHF.